These 8 T cell receptor beta chains were all obtained from the same sample, sequenced in a study of T cell responses to AZD1222 COVID-19 vaccine. Produced via immunoSEQ multiplex PCR; TCRdb's table is partial and in-frame only. The sample lists around 100,000 clones; roughly 91% were seen once. Sequencing used peripheral blood, obtained on day 0 of AZD1222 vaccination. The receptors were gathered from an adult in good health.

CDR3 sequence reads: CASSQIPLISGRDSYNEQFF. DNA for the CDR3: TGTGCCAGCAGCCAAATCCCTCTTATTAGCGGGAGGGACTCCTACAATGAGCAGTTCTTC. V and J are TRBV3-1 (or the pseudogene TRBV3-2) and TRBJ2-1, with TRBD2 matching over 11 bases. Trimming at V came to 2 bases and at J to 0 bases, leaving 12 bases not matched to a gene. This CDR3 has 20 amino acids. From germline, CDR1 is LGHDT and CDR2 YNNKEL (reference sequence).

V is TRBV2 and J is TRBJ2-1; 13 bases fit TRBD2. Trimming removed 4 bases from V and 10 bases from J; junction bases left unmatched: 7. The CDR3 totals 15 residues. Germline CDR1 reads SNHLY; CDR2 reads FYNNEI. CDR3 nucleotide sequence: TGTGCCAGCAGTGGGACTAGCGGGAGTATATGGGAGCAGTTCTTC. It codes for CASSGTSGSIWEQFF.

The V and J genes are TRBV7-6 and TRBJ2-2; 9 bases fit TRBD1. The CDR3 loop spans 18 amino acids. V shed 0 bases and J 3 bases; nucleotides not matched to a gene: 8. Germline V lookup: CDR1 SGHVS, CDR2 FNYEAQ. This CDR3 reads CASSLAGPGQGDTGELFF. The CDR3 DNA is TGTGCCAGCAGCTTAGCGGGACCGGGACAGGGTGACACCGGGGAGCTGTTTTTT.

This rearrangement joins TRBV19 to TRBJ1-5; TRBD1 might be the D (5 bases). CDR3 length: 12 residues. V lost 8 bases to trimming and J lost 3 bases, with 8 bases between them. The germline gives CDR1 LNHDA, CDR2 SQIVND (reference sequence). The CDR3 is CASRGFNQPQHF. CDR3 in DNA: TGTGCCAGTCGGGGCTTCAATCAGCCCCAGCATTTT.

The chain is built from TRBV19 and TRBJ2-1; weak D call: TRBD2 (5 bases). The V and J ends lost 1 base and 8 bases respectively, with 12 bases between them. The CDR3 loop spans 14 amino acids. Germline V gives CDR1 LNHDA, CDR2 SQIVND (reference sequence). The CDR3 nucleotides read TGTGCCAGTAGTATAGCGGAGGTTCCAGATGAGCAGTTCTTC. Amino acid sequence: CASSIAEVPDEQFF.

The J gene is TRBJ2-4, the V gene TRBV7-3; D ambiguous. In germline, CDR1 is SGHTA, CDR2 FQGTGA. V lost 2 bases and J 8 bases, leaving 10 bases between the germline ends. This CDR3 spans 13 amino acids. CDR3 nucleotide sequence: TGTGCCAGCAGCTTAGCAGAGTGGGACATTCAGTACTTC. It specifies CASSLAEWDIQYF.

The chain couples TRBV19 to TRBJ1-5; perhaps TRBD1 as D (5 bases). The CDR3 runs to 17 residues. Germline-derived CDR1 and CDR2 are LNHDA and SQIVND (reference sequence). V was clipped by 3 bases and J by 0 bases, with 15 bases between them. CDR3 nucleotide sequence: TGTGCCAGTAGTATCCAAGGCGGGGGGAATAGCAATCAGCCCCAGCATTTT. Translating it yields CASSIQGGGNSNQPQHF.

This sequence joins TRBV28 and TRBJ2-3; D might be TRBD1 (6 bases). Germline V gene data show CDR1 as MDHEN and CDR2 as SYDVKM. V shed 5 bases and J shed 4 bases, with 13 bases lying between them. The CDR3 is made up of 14 amino acids. The CDR3 nucleotides are TGTGCCAGCAGTCCAGCGGACAGACCAGATACGCAGTATTTT. Encoded protein: CASSPADRPDTQYF.